The rows below give T cell receptor beta chains drawn from one sample of a study of shared clonotypes between healthy human individuals. Assay used: immunoSEQ multiplex PCR; TCRdb lists only in-frame clones, some missing. The table lists around 500,000 clones, 78% of them singletons. Specimen: PBMCs. These TCRs come from a woman in her thirties or forties in good health. Some clones in this sample may be carry-over from other donors' samples. Each CDR3 is given with its conserved first and last residue. A D gene is named only where the DNA matches it firmly. Not all rows give a size; the values are once, few, many and, for expanded clones, a class.

>.|TRBJ2-1|TRBV7-3|once|12
CASSSGGPDQFF
TGTGCCAGCAGCTCCGGGGGTCCTGATCAGTTCTTC
>.|TRBJ2-3|TRBV5-1|.|14
CASSFNRPSDTQYF
TGCGCCAGCAGCTTTAACAGACCCTCAGATACGCAGTATTTT
>TRBD2|TRBJ2-7|TRBV7-8|.|15
CASSSGLAGGHEQYF
TGTGCCAGCAGCTCCGGACTAGCGGGAGGACACGAGCAGTACTTC
>.|TRBJ1-1|TRBV7-3|.|15
CASSSDGGAGTEAFF
TGTGCCAGCAGCTCCGATGGGGGGGCAGGCACTGAAGCTTTCTTT
>.|TRBJ1-3|TRBV27|once|14
CASSSRDSGNTIYF
TGTGCCAGCAGTTCCAGGGACTCTGGAAACACCATATATTTT
>TRBD2|TRBJ2-3|TRBV6-1|.|15
CASIVAGGRADTQYF
TGTGCCAGCATCGTAGCGGGAGGGAGGGCAGATACGCAGTATTTT
>.|TRBJ2-3|TRBV18|.|16
CASSPEAEGSGDTQYF
TGTGCCAGCTCACCAGAGGCGGAGGGCTCAGGAGATACGCAGTATTTT
>TRBD2|TRBJ2-7|TRBV5-4|.|15
CASSLDGLAHYEQYF
TGTGCCAGCAGCTTGGACGGACTAGCGCACTACGAGCAGTACTTC
>.|TRBJ2-3|TRBV28|.|15
CATSLRGVSTDTQYF
TGTGCCACTTCCCTCCGGGGTGTTAGCACAGATACGCAGTATTTT
>TRBD1|TRBJ2-2|TRBV5-5|.|16
CASSLRQGPNTGELFF
TGTGCCAGCAGCCTTCGACAGGGACCGAACACCGGGGAGCTGTTTTTT
>TRBD1|TRBJ2-3|TRBV11-2|.|15
CASSLETGFADTQYF
TGTGCCAGCAGCTTAGAGACAGGGTTCGCAGATACGCAGTATTTT
>.|TRBJ2-7|TRBV13|.|14
CASSSTASSYEQYF
TGTGCCAGCAGCTCGACAGCGTCCTCCTACGAGCAGTACTTC
>TRBD2|TRBJ2-1|TRBV6-5|.|14
CASTPGLAANEQFF
TGTGCCAGCACCCCGGGACTAGCGGCCAATGAGCAGTTCTTC
>.|TRBJ2-5|TRBV5-6|many|14
CASSFGGAPETQYF
TGTGCCAGCAGCTTTGGGGGGGCTCCAGAGACCCAGTACTTC
>.|TRBJ2-1|TRBV28|.|16
CASSSLGEGEYNEQFF
TGTGCCAGCAGTTCCCTCGGGGAGGGGGAGTACAATGAGCAGTTCTTC
>TRBD1|TRBJ1-1|TRBV2|.|13
CASRTQGTAEAFF
TGTGCCAGCCGGACACAGGGGACAGCTGAAGCTTTCTTT
>.|TRBJ1-1|TRBV2|.|15
CASSEALSGYTEAFF
TGTGCCAGCAGTGAAGCGCTAAGCGGATACACTGAAGCTTTCTTT
>TRBD1|TRBJ1-1|TRBV19|.|14
CASSTTGGTTEAFF
TGTGCCAGTAGTACCACAGGGGGCACAACTGAAGCTTTCTTT
>TRBD2|TRBJ2-2|TRBV7-2|.|17
CASSPGLAGGKSGELFF
TGTGCCAGCAGCCCCGGACTAGCGGGAGGAAAGTCCGGGGAGCTGTTTTTT
>TRBD1|TRBJ1-1|TRBV27|.|15
CASSQTGAMNTEAFF
TGTGCCAGCAGCCAGACAGGGGCCATGAACACTGAAGCTTTCTTT
>.|TRBJ2-7|TRBV18|.|14
CASSPPVKAYEQYF
TGTGCCAGCTCACCCCCTGTAAAAGCCTACGAGCAGTACTTC
>.|TRBJ1-5|TRBV7-8|.|15
CASSLVAASNQPQHF
TGTGCCAGCAGCTTAGTGGCGGCGAGCAATCAGCCCCAGCATTTT